The sequence of this TCR beta chain was determined in a study of blood T cell repertoires in COVID-19 (TCRdb year 2020). In the study overall: The collaborator samples originated in the United States, Italy and Spain and spanned the acute and convalescent phases of COVID-19. The material from the prospective study consisted of cDNA or gDNA derived from T cells, B-cell-depleted T cells, or PBMCs. Deeply sampled blood TCRbeta repertoires from subjects exposed to, actively infected with, or recovered from COVID-19 were included in the dataset. The repertoires were made available in a free public database intended to serve as a resource for research on the immune response to SARS-CoV-2. Samples were obtained from the ongoing ImmuneRACE study (first 160 participants) and from over 1,000 subjects provided by 6 global collaborators. Nearly every sample came with metadata listing a de-identified subject ID, COVID-19 status, age in years and sex. Where available, HLA class I and class II types were taken from metadata supplied by the sample provider and were not determined by assay-based typing.

The research as a whole found: The quantity of clinical and demographic metadata differed by source and by participant and was supplied without curation.

As for this clone: Which antigen it targets is not known. The sample holds no much larger clone one base away, and base qualities are not on file.

TCRbeta CDR3 regions were amplified from genomic DNA using the immunoSEQ Assay, a bias-controlled multiplex PCR. The study's own analysis went as follows. The number of nucleated cells in each sample was estimated from the amplification of reference gene primers within the assay. To quantify the absolute abundance of each unique TCRbeta CDR3 rearrangement, sequence reads were collapsed and filtered. For each sample, productive Simpson clonality was calculated as the square root of Simpson's diversity index over productive rearrangements. In its TCRdb copy, this immuneACCESS table keeps in-frame sequences only and misses some clones. Where compared with another copy, unresolved V genes explain less than half of these, and the others have no known cause. V and J calls and clone size are given by that table; D and trimming were obtained from the DNA. The sample has 250,000 or so clones on record, around 86% of them singletons. The ten largest clones add up to less than 1.6% of the sample.

V is cut back by 3 bases and J by 4 bases, with 4 bases in the junction unmatched. The CDR3, from cysteine to phenylalanine, totals 14 residues. Just CDR3 DNA is preserved here, 42 bases in frame from base 1. Based on the germline V gene, the CDR1 and CDR2 sequences are SGHRS and YFSETQ. A second Seattle source provided samples from volunteer blood donors who had recovered from COVID-19. Collaborating institutions collected whole blood in K2EDTA tubes following their own protocols. For TCRbeta analysis, collaborators shipped samples in one of three forms: frozen whole blood, isolated PBMCs, or DNA extracted from either of those sample types.

The sequenced sample consisted of peripheral blood. This chain is built from TRBV5-1 and TRBJ2-7; a stretch of 10 junction bases matches TRBD2. The TCR comes from a woman aged 40-49 years who had recovered from COVID-19. The nucleotide sequence reads as follows: TGCGCCAGCAGCTCCGGGACTAGCGTATACGAGCAGTACTTC. It translates as CASSSGTSVYEQYF.